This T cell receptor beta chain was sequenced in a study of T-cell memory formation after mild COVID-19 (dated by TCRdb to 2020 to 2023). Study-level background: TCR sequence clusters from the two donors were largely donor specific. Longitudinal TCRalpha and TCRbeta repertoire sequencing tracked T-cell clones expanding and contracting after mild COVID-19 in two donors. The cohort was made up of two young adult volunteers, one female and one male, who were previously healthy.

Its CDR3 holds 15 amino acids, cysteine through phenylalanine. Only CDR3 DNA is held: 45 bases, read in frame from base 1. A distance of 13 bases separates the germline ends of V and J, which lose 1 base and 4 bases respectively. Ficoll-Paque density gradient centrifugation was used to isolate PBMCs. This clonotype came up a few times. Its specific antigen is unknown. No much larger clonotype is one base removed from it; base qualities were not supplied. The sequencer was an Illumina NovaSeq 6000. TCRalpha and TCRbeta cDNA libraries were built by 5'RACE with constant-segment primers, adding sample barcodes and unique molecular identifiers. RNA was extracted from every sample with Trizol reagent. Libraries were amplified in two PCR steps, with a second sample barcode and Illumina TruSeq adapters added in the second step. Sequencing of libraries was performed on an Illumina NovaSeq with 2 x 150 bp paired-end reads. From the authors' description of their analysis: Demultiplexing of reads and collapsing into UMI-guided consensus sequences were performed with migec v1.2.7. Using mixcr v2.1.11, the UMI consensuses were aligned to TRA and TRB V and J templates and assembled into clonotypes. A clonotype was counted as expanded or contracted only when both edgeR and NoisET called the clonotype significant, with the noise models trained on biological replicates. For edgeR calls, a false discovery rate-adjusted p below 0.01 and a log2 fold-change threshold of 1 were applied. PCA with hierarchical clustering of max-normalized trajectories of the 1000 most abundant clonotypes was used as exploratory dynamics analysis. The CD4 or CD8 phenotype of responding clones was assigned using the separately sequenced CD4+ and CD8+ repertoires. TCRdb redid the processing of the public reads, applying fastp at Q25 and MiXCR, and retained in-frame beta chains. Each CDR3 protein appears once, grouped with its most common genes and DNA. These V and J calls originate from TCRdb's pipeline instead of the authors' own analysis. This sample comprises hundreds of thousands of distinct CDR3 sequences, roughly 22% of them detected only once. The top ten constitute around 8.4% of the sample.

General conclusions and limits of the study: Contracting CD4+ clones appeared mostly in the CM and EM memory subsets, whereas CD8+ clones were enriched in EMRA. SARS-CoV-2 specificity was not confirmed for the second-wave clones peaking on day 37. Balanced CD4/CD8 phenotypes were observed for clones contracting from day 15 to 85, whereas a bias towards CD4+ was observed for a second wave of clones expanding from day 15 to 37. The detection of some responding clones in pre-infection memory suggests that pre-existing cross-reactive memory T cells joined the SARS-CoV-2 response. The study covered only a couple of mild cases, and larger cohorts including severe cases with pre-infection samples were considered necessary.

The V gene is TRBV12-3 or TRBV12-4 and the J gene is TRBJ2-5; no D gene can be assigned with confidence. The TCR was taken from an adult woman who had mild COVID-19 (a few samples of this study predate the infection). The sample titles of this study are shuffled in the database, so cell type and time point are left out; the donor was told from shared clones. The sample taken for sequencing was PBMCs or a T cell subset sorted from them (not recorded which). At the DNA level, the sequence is TGTGCCAGCAGTTTAGGAGTTGTCGGTAGAGAGACCCAGTACTTC. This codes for CASSLGVVGRETQYF.